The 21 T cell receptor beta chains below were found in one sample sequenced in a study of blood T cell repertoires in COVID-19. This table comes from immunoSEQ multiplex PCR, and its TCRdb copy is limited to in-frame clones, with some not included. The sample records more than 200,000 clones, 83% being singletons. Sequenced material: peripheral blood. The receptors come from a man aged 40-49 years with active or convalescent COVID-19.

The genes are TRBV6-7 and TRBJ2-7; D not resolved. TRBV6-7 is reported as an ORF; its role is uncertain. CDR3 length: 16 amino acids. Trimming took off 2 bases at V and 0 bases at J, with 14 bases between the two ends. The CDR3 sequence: CASSYETYSISYEQYF. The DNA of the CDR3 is TGTGCCAGCAGTTACGAGACCTACAGCATCTCCTACGAGCAGTACTTC.

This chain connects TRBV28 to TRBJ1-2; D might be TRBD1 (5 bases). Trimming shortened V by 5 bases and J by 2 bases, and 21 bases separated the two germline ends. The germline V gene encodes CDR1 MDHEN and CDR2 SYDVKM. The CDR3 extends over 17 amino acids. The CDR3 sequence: CASSPSRAGRINYGYTF. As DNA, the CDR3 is TGTGCCAGCAGTCCTTCCAGAGCGGGACGGATAAACTATGGCTACACCTTC.

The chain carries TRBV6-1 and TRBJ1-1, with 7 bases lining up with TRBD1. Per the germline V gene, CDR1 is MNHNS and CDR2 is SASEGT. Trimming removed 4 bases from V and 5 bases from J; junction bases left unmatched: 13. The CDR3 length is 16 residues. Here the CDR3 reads CASSGVGGGPRTEAFF. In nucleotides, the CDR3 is TGTGCCAGCAGTGGTGTCGGAGGGGGCCCGAGAACTGAAGCTTTCTTT.

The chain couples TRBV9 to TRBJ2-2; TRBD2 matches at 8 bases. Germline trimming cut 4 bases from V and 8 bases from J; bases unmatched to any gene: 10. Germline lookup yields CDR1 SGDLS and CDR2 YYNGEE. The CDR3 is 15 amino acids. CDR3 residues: CASSPSGLGRGELFF. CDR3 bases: TGTGCCAGCAGCCCTTCGGGACTAGGACGAGGGGAGCTGTTTTTT.

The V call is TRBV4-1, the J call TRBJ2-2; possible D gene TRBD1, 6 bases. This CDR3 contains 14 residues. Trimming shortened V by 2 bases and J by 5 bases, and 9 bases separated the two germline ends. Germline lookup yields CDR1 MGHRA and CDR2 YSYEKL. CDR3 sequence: CASSQTRGTGELFF. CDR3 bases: TGCGCCAGCAGCCAAACCAGGGGTACCGGGGAGCTGTTTTTT.

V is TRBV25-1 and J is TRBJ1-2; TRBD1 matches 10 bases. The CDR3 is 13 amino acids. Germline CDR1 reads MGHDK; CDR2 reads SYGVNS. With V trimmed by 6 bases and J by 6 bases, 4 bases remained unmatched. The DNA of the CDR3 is TGTGCCAGCAGCTCGACAGGGGGCGATGGCTACACCTTC. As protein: CASSSTGGDGYTF.

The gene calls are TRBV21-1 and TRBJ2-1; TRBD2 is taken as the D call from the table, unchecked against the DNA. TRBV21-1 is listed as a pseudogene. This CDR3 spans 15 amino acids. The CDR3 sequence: CASSKECRTSYEQFF. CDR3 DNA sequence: TGTGCCAGCAGCAAAGAGTGTAGGACTAGTTACGAGCAGTTCTTC.

The CDR3 sequence is CAWRTAGGPYEQYF. CDR3 DNA: TGTGCCTGGAGAACAGCGGGGGGCCCGTACGAGCAGTACTTC. This rearrangement joins TRBV30 to TRBJ2-7; 9 bases match TRBD2. CDR1 is GTSNPN, CDR2 SVGIG, per germline (reference sequence). The junction had 7 bases not matched to a gene; V was cut back by 3 bases and J by 4 bases. The length of the CDR3 is 14 residues. Drawing the rest from reference TRBV30 and TRBJ2-7, the complete variable domain is SQTIHQWPATLVQPVGSPLSLECTVEGTSNPNLYWYRQAAGRGLQLLFYSVGIGQISSEVPQNLSASRPQDRQFILSSKKLLLSDSGFYLCAWRTAGGPYEQYFGPGTRLTVT.

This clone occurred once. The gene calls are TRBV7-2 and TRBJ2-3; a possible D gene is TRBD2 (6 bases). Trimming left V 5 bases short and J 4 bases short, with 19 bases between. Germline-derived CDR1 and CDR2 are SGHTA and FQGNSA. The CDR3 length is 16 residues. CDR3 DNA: TGTGCCAGCAGCCCCTGGGGGGTATTATTCGCAGATACGCAGTATTTT. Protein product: CASSPWGVLFADTQYF.

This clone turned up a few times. CDR3 in amino acids: CASSSRPLLAGARNEQFF. The CDR3 region has the DNA TGTGCCAGCAGCTCCCGTCCGTTACTAGCGGGAGCGAGGAATGAGCAGTTCTTC. The rearrangement uses TRBV7-9 and TRBJ2-1; 11 bases map to TRBD2. Trimming cost V 4 bases and J 7 bases; bases outside gene matches: 15. The germline V gene encodes CDR1 SEHNR and CDR2 FQNEAQ (reference sequence). The CDR3 length is 18 residues.

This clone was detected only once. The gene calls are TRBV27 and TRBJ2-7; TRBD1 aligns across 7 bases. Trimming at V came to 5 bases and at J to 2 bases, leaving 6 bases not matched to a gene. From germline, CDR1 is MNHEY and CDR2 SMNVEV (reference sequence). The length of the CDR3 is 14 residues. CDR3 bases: TGTGCCAGCAGTAGGACAGGTAGCGCCTACGAGCAGTACTTC. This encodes CASSRTGSAYEQYF.

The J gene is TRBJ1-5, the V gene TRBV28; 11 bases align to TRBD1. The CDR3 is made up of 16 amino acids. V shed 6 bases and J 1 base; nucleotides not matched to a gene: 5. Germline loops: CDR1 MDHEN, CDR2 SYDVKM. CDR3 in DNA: TGTGCCAGCAGGCCGGGACAGGGGGGAAGCAATCAGCCCCAGCATTTT. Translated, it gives CASRPGQGGSNQPQHF.

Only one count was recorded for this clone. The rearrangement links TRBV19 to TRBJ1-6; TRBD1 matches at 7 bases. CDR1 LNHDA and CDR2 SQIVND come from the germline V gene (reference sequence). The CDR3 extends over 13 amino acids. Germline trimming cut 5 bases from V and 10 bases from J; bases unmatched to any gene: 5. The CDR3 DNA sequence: TGTGCCAGTAGTTCCCAGGGGGGATCACCCCTCCACTTT. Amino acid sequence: CASSSQGGSPLHF.

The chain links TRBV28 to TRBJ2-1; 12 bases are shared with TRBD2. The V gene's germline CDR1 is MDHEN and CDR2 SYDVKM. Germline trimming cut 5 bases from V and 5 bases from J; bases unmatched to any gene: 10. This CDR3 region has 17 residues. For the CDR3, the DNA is TGTGCCAGCAGTCCGGGGGGGACTAGCGGGTCTGACAATGAGCAGTTCTTC. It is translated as CASSPGGTSGSDNEQFF.

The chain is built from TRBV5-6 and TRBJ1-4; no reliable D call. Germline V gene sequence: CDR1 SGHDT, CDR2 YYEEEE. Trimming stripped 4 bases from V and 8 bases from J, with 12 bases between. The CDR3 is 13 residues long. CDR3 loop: CASSRWTGEKLFF. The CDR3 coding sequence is TGTGCCAGCAGCCGATGGACGGGGGAAAAACTGTTTTTT.

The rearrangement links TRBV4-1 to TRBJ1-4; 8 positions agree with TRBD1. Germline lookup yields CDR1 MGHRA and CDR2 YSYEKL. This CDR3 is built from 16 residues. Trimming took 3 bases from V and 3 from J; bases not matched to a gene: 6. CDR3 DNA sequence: TGCGCCAGCAGCCACCCAGGGGGCAGGGCTAATGAAAAACTGTTTTTT. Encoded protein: CASSHPGGRANEKLFF.

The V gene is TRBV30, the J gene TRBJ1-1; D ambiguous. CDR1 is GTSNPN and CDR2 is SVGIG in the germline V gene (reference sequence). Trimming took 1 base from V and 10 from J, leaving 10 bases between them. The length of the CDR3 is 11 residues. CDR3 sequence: CAWSGGRVAFF. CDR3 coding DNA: TGTGCCTGGAGTGGCGGGAGGGTAGCTTTCTTT.

CDR3 residues: CASSLKGGFGLEKLFF. CDR3 nucleotides: TGTGCCAGCTCGCTAAAGGGAGGATTCGGATTGGAAAAACTGTTTTTT. The V call is TRBV18, the J call TRBJ1-4; D is unclear. V dropped 6 bases and J dropped 8 bases, with 22 bases sitting between them. Germline V lookup: CDR1 KGHSH, CDR2 LQKENI. The CDR3 is 16 amino acids.

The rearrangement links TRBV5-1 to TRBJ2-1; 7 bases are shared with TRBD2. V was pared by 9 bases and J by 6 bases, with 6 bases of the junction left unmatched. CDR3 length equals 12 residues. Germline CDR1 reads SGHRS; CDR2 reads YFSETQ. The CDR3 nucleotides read TGCGCCACAAAAGGGGAGGGCAATGAGCAGTTCTTC. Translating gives CATKGEGNEQFF.

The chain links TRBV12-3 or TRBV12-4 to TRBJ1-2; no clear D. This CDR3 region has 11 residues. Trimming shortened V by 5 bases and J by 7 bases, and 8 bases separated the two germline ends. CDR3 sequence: CASSESGGYTF. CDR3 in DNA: TGTGCCAGCAGTGAATCCGGTGGCTACACCTTC.

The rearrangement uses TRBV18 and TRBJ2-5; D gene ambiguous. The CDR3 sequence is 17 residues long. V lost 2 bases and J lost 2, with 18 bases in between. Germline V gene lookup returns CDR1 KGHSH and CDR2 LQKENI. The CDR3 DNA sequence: TGTGCCAGCTCACCAGCGAACCTGCAGGTCATACAAGAGACCCAGTACTTC. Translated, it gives CASSPANLQVIQETQYF.